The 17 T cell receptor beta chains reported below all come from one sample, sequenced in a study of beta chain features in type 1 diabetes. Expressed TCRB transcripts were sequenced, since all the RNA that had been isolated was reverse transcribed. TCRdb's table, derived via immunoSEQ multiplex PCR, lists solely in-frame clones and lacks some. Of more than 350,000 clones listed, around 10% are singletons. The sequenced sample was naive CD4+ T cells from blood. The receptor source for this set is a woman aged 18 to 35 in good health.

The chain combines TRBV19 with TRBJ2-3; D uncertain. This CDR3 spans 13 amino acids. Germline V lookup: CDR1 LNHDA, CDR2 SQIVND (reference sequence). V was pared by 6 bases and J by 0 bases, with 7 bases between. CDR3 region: CASRHSSTDTQYF. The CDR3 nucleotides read TGTGCCAGTAGGCATTCTAGCACAGATACGCAGTATTTT.

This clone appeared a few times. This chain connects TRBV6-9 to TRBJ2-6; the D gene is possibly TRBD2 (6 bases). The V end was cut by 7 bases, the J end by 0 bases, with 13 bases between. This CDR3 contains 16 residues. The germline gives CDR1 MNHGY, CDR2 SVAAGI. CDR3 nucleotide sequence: TGTGCCAGCAAAAAGGAGGGAAACTCTGGGGCCAACGTCCTGACTTTC. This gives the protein CASKKEGNSGANVLTF.

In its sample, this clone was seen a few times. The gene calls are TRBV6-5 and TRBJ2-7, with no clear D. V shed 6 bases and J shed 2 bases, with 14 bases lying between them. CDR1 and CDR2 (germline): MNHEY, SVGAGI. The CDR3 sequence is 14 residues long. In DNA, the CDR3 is TGTGCCAGCAGCCTTGAGGCAGCTGCCTACGAGCAGTACGTC. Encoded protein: CASSLEAAAYEQYV.

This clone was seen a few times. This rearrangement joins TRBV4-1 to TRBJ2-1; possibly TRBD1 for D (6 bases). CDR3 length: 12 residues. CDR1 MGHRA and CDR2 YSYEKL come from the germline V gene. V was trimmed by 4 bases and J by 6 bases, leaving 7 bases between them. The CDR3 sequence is CASSPGVNEQFF. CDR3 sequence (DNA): TGCGCCAGCAGCCCAGGGGTCAATGAGCAGTTCTTC.

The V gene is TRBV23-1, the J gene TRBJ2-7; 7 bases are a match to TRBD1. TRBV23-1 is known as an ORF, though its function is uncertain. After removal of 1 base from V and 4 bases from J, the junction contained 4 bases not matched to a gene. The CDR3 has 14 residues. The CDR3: CASSQWTGAYEQYV. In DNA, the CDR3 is TGCGCCAGCAGTCAATGGACAGGTGCGTACGAGCAGTACGTC.

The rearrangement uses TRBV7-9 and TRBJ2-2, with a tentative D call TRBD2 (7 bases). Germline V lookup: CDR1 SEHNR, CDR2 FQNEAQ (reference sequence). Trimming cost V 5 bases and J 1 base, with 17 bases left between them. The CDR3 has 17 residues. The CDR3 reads CASSPYLGGQNTGELFF. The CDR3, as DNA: TGTGCCAGCAGCCCTTACCTCGGGGGGCAGAACACCGGGGAGCTGTTTTTT.

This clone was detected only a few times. The CDR3 is CASSPRSTSLTDTQYF. CDR3 DNA: TGTGCCAGCAGCCCACGTAGTACTAGTCTGACAGATACGCAGTATTTT. The gene calls are TRBV7-2 and TRBJ2-3; tentatively, D is TRBD2 (5 bases). Germline lookup yields CDR1 SGHTA and CDR2 FQGNSA. V was cut by 5 bases and J by 3 bases, with 18 bases left in between. The length of the CDR3 is 16 residues.

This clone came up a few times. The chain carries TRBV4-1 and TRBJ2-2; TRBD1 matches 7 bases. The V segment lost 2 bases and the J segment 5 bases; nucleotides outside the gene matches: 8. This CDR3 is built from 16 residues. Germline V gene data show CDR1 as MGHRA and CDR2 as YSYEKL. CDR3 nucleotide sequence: TGCGCCAGCAGCCAAAACCGAGACAGGGTAACCGGGGAGCTGTTTTTT. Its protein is CASSQNRDRVTGELFF.

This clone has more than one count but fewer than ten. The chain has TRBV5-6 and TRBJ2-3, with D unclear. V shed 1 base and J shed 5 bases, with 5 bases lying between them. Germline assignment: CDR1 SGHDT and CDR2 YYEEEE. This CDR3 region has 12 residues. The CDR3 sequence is CASSLLKDTQYF. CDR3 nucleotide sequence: TGTGCCAGCAGCTTGCTTAAAGATACGCAGTATTTT. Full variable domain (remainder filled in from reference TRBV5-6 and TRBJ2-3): DAGVTQSPTHLIKTRGQQVTLRCSPKSGHDTVSWYQQALGQGPQFIFQYYEEEERQRGNFPDRFSGHQFPNYSSELNVNALLLGDSALYLCASSLLKDTQYFGPGTRLTVL.

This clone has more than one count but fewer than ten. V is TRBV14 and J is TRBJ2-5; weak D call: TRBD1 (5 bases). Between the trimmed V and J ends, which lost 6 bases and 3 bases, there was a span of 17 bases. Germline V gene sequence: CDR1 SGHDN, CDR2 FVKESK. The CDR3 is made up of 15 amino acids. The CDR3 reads CASSFGKAGKETQYF. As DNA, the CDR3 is TGTGCCAGCAGTTTCGGAAAAGCAGGGAAAGAGACCCAGTACTTC.

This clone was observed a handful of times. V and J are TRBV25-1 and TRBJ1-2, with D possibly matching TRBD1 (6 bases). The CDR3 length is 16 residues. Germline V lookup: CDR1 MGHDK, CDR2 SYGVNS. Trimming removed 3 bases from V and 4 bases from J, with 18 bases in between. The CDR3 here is CASSEKWTARAYGYTF. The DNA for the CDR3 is TGTGCCAGCAGTGAGAAGTGGACAGCCCGCGCCTATGGCTACACCTTC.

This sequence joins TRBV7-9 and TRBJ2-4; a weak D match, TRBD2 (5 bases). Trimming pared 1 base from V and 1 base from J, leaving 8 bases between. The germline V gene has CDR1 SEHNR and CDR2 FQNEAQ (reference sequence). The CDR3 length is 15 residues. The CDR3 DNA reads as TGTGCCAGCAGCTTAGTAGCGAGGGCCAAAAACATTCAGTACTTC. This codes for CASSLVARAKNIQYF.

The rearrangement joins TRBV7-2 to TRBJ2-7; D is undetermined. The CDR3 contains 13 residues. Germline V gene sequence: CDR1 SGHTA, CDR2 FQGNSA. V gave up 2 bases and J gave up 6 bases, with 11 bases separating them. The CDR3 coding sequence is TGTGCCAGCAGCTTACTGGGGATTAGCGAGCAGTACGTC. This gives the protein CASSLLGISEQYV.

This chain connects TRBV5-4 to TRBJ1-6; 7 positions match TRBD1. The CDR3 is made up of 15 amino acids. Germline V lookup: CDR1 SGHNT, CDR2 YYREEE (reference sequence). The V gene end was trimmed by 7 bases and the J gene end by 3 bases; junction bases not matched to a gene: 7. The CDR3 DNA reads TGTGCCAGCGGCGCGACAGGGAACTATAATTCACCCCTCCACTTT. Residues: CASGATGNYNSPLHF. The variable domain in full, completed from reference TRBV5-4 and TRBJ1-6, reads ETGVTQSPTHLIKTRGQQVTLRCSSQSGHNTVSWYQQALGQGPQFIFQYYREEENGRGNFPPRFSGLQFPNYSSELNVNALELDDSALYLCASGATGNYNSPLHFGNGTRLTVT.

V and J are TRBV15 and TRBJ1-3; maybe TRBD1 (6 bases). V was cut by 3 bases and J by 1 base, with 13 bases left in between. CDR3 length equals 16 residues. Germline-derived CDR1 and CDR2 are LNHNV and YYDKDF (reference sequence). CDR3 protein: CATSSSRGLSGNTIYF. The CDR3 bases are TGTGCCACCAGCAGTTCCAGGGGTCTTTCTGGAAACACCATATATTTT.

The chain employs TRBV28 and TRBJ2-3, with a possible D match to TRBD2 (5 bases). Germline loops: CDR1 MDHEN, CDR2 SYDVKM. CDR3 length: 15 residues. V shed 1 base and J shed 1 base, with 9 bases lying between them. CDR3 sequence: CASSLFDYRTDTQYF. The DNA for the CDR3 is TGTGCCAGCAGTTTATTTGACTACCGCACAGATACGCAGTATTTT.

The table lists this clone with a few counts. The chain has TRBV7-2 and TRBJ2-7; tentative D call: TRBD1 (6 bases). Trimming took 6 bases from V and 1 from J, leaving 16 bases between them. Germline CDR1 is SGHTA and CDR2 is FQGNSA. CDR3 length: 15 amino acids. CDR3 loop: CASSLRDTLSYEQYF. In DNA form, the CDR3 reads TGTGCCAGCAGTCTCCGGGACACACTATCCTACGAGCAGTACTTC.